This T cell receptor beta chain was sequenced in a study of human T cells and chemical hapten exposure. Regarding the study as a whole: Having alopecia, donors may respond immunologically unlike healthy people.

Germline-derived CDR1 and CDR2 are SGHVS and FNYEAQ. There are 15 residues in the CDR3. V lost 3 bases and J lost 2, with 12 bases in between. TCRdb analysed the RACE reads with MiXCR anew, one entry per CDR3 protein. The sample contains fewer than 500,000 distinct CDR3 sequences, 4.8% of which appear only once. This clonotype was seen many times. Antigen: not known. The time point here: patch test 1, 2 weeks after DPC sensitization. Indicated treatment: therapeutic diphenylcyclopropenone sensitization with weekly scalp DPC. Those who donated were patients with alopecia, 18 to 70 years of age, and suitable for DPC.

The J gene is TRBJ2-3, the V gene TRBV7-6; D uncertain. The origin of this receptor is a woman in her 50s with alopecia areata. Some clones in this sample may be carry-over from other donors' samples. The sample consisted of whole blood, taken in connection with sensitization to the hapten diphenylcyclopropenone (DPC). The CDR3 spells CASSFYGGYTDTQYF. CDR3 coding DNA: TGTGCCAGCAGCTTTTACGGCGGATACACAGATACGCAGTATTTT.